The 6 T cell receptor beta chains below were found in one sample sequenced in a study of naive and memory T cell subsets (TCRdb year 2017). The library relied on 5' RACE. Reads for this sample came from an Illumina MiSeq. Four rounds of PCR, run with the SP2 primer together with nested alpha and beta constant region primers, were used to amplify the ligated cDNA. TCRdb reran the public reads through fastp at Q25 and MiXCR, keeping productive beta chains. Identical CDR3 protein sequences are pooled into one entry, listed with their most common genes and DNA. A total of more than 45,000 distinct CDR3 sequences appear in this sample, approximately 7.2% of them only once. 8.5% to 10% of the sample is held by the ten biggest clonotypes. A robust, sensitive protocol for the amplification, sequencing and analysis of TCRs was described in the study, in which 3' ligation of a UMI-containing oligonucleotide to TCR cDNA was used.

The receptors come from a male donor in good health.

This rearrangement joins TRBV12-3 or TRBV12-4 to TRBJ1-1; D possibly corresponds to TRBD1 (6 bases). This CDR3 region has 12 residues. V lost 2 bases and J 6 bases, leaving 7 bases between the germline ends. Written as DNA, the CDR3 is TGTGCCAGCAGTTTAAGGGGGTCTGAAGCTTTCTTT. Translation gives CASSLRGSEAFF.

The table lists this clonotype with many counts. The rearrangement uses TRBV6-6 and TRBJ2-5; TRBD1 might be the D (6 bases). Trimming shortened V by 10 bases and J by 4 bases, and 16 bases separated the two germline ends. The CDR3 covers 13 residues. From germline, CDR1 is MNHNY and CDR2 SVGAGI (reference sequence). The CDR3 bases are TGTGCCACCCGGACAGAGGGAACAGAGACCCAGTACTTC. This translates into CATRTEGTETQYF.

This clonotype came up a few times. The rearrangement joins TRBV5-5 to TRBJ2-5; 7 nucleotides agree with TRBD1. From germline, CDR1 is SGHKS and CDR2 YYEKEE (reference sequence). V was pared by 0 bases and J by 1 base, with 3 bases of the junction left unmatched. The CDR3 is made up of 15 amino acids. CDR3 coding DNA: TGTGCCAGCAGCTTGGGGGACAGAGTCCAAGAGACCCAGTACTTC. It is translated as CASSLGDRVQETQYF.

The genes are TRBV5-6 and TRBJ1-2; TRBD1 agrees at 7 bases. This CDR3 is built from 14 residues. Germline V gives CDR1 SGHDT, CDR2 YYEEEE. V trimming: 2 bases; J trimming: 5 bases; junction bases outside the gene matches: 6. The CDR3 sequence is CASSLTGAPYGYTF. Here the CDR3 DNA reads TGTGCCAGCAGCTTAACAGGGGCACCATATGGCTACACCTTC.

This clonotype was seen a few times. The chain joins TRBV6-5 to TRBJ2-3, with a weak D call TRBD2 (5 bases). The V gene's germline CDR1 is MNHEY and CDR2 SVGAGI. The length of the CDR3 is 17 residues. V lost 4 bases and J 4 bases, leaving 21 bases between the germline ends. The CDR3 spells CASSSITDSGGPDTQYF. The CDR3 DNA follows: TGTGCCAGCAGTTCTATTACGGACTCCGGTGGTCCAGATACGCAGTATTTT.

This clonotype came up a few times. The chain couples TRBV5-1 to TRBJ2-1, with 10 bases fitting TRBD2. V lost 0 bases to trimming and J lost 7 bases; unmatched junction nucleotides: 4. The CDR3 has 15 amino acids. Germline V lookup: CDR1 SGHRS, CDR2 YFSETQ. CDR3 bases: TGCGCCAGCAGCTTGGTACCTAGCGGGAGTAATGAGCAGTTCTTC. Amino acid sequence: CASSLVPSGSNEQFF.